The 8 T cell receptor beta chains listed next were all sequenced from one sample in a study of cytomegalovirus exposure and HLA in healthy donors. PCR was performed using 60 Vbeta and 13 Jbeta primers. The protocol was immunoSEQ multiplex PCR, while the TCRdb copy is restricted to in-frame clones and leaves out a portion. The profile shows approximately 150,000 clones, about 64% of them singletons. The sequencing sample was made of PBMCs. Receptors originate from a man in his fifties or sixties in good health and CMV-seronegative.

The CDR3 sequence is CASSLASGGNIQYF. The CDR3 DNA follows: TGCGCCAGCAGCTTGGCCTCAGGGGGCAACATTCAGTACTTC. The rearrangement links TRBV5-1 to TRBJ2-4, with TRBD1 matching 8 bases. This CDR3 comprises 14 residues. Unmatched junction bases numbered 3, after V lost 0 bases and J lost 7 bases. Germline V lookup: CDR1 SGHRS, CDR2 YFSETQ.

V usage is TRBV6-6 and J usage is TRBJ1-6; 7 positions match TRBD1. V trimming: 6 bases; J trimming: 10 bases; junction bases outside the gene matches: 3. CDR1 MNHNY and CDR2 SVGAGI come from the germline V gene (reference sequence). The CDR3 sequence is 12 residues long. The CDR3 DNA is TGTGCCAGCAGCCAGGGGGACTCACCCCTCCACTTT. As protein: CASSQGDSPLHF.

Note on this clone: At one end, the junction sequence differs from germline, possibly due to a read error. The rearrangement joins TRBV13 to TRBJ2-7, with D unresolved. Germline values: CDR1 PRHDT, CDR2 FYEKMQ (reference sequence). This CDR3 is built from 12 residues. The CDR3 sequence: CAGSSESYEQYF. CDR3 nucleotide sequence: TGTGCCGGCAGCTCGGAGAGCTACGAGCAGTACTTC.

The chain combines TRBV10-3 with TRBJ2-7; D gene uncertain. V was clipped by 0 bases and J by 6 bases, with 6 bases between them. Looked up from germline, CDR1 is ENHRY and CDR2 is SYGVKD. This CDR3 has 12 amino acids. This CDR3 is CAISESTSEQYF. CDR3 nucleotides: TGTGCCATCAGTGAGTCAACCAGCGAGCAGTACTTC.

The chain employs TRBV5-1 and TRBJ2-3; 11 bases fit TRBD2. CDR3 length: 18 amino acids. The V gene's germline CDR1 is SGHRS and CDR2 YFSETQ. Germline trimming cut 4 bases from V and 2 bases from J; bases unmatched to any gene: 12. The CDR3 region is CASSMLAGGGKDTDTQYF. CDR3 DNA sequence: TGCGCCAGCAGCATGCTAGCGGGGGGCGGGAAGGACACAGATACGCAGTATTTT.

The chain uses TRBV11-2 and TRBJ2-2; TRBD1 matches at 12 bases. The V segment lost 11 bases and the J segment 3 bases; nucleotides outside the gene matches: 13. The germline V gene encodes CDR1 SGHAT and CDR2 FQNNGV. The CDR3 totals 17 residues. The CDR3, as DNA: TGTGCCTGGGAAGGGGACAGGGGGCTGGTGGACACCGGGGAGCTGTTTTTT. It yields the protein CAWEGDRGLVDTGELFF.

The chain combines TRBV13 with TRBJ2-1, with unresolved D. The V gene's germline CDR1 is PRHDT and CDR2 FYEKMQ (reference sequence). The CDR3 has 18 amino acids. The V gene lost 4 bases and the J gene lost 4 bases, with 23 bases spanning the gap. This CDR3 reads CASSSVGTTFGAYNEQFF. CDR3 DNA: TGTGCCAGCAGCTCCGTTGGAACTACTTTCGGTGCGTACAATGAGCAGTTCTTC.

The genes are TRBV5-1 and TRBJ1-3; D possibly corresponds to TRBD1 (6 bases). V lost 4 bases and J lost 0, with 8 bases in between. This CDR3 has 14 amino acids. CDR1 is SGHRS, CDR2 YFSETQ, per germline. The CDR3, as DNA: TGCGCCAGCAGCATGGACAGCTCTGGAAACACCATATATTTT. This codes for CASSMDSSGNTIYF.